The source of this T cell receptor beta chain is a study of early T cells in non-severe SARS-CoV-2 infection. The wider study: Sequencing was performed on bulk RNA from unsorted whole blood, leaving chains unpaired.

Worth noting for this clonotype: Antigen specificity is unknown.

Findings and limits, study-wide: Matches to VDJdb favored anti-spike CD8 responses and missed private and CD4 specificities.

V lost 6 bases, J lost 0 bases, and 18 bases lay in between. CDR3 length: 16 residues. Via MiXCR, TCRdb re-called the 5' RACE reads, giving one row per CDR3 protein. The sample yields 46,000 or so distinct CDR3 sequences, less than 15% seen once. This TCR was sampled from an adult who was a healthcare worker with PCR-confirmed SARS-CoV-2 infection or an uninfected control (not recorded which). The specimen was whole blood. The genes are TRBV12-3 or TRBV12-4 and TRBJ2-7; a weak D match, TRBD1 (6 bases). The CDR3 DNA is TGTGCCAGCAGGAATGCAGGGGCGCTGAGCTCCTACGAGCAGTACTTC. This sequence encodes CASRNAGALSSYEQYF.